This T cell receptor beta chain comes out of a study of molecular identifiers for immune sequencing clone quantification. At the level of the study: In replicates, RNA from about 20,000 or 100,000 naive CD8 cells was split five ways, four sequenced.

TCRdb recomputed calls from the PCR reads with MiXCR, one row per CDR3 protein. The sample consists of tens of thousands of distinct CDR3 sequences, 20% to 25% of them appearing once. CD8+CD4-CCR7+CD45RA+ cells were sorted as naive CD8 T cells. This clonotype was observed many times. V was trimmed by 6 bases and J by 1 base, leaving 9 bases between them. CDR1 is MNHEY and CDR2 is SVGEGT in the germline V gene. This CDR3 has 13 amino acids. The chain carries TRBV6-2 or TRBV6-3 and TRBJ1-2, with TRBD1 as a possible D gene (5 bases). Source material: naive CD8+ T cells from blood, with Jurkat cell RNA spiked in. Stated subset: FACS-sorted CD8+CD4-CCR7+CD45RA+ naive T cells. This clonotype was obtained from a human donor in good health. Some libraries in this study had Jurkat cell RNA spiked in. Here the CDR3 DNA reads TGTGCCAGCAGCCCGACAGTTAACTATGGCTACACCTTC. Translated, it gives CASSPTVNYGYTF.